The TCR beta chain described here comes from a study of post-analysis software for immune sequencing data. In the study overall: As for disease course, relapsing-remitting, secondary progressive and progressive-relapsing multiple sclerosis were all included. Findings and caveats of the study: Controls showed lower frequencies than patients for four to six TRBV segments, and TRBV5-6, TRBV5-1 and TRBV20-1 were among these.

The CDR3 spans 14 residues. Germline V CDR1 and CDR2: SGHAT, FQNNGV. V dropped 5 bases and J dropped 1 base, with 10 bases sitting between them. Unique molecular identifiers were built into the TCR beta cDNA libraries. One entry per CDR3 protein results from TCRdb running MiXCR on the PCR reads. The sample lists about half a million distinct CDR3 sequences, approximately 31% occurring once. This clonotype occurred many times. Its antigen is unknown. The sample was blood. This TCR came from a girl aged 2-17 years with multiple sclerosis. The V gene is TRBV11-2, the J gene TRBJ2-3, with TRBD2 as a possible D gene (5 bases). The CDR3: CASSLGSGTDTQYF. CDR3 coding DNA: TGTGCCAGCAGCCTTGGGAGTGGCACAGATACGCAGTATTTT. The entire variable domain, with the rest obtained from reference TRBV11-2 and TRBJ2-3, is as follows: EAGVAQSPRYKIIEKRQSVAFWCNPISGHATLYWYQQILGQGPKLLIQFQNNGVVDDSQLPKDRFSAERLKGVDSTLKIQPAKLEDSAVYLCASSLGSGTDTQYFGPGTRLTVL.